This TCR beta chain was captured by sequencing in a study of blood T cells in healthy people across ages. Study-wide background: T cells yielded about one barcoded beta molecule per two cells through template switching.

V lost 4 bases to trimming and J lost 3 bases, with 22 bases between them. The CDR3 spans 17 residues. Germline V lookup: CDR1 MNHNS, CDR2 SASEGT. This clonotype was seen more than once but under ten times. With a J-beta primer mix and a sample-barcoded 5' primer, a second PCR ran 7 to 11 cycles. From the 5' RACE reads, TCRdb called clonotypes with MiXCR, one entry per CDR3 protein. The table lists over 1.5 million distinct CDR3 sequences, around 50% of them singletons. The sample consisted of blood. This TCR derives from a woman aged 40 to 50 in good health. The V call is TRBV6-1, the J call TRBJ2-7; tentatively, D is TRBD1 (5 bases). The CDR3 sequence is CASSGTRWGSRYYEQYF. The CDR3 DNA sequence: TGTGCCAGCAGTGGGACAAGGTGGGGCAGCCGGTACTACGAGCAGTACTTC.